These T cell receptor beta chains were read from a single sample in a study of early T cells in non-severe SARS-CoV-2 infection. Each CDR3 protein gets one entry after TCRdb re-called the 5' RACE reads with MiXCR. The sample holds roughly 57,000 distinct CDR3 sequences, 12% seen once. The starting material was whole blood, obtained at baseline. These receptors were obtained from an adult who was a healthcare worker with PCR-confirmed SARS-CoV-2 infection or an uninfected control (not recorded which). The CDR3 runs from the conserved cysteine through the conserved F or W. D genes are given only for firm matches. Clone size is shown for a subset of rows, as once, few, many or a class of expanded clone.

j_gene,d_gene,v_gene,abundance,CDR3nt,CDR3aa
TRBJ1-2,-,TRBV12-3/TRBV12-4,many,TGTGCCAGCAGTTTCGCGGGGAATGGCTACACCTTC,CASSFAGNGYTF
TRBJ2-2,TRBD1,TRBV11-2,few,TGTGCCAGCAGCTCAGGGACAGGTTGGACCGGGGAGCTGTTTTTT,CASSSGTGWTGELFF
TRBJ2-2,-,TRBV11-2,-,TGTGCCAGCAGCTTAGACGCGGTGCGAGCGAACACCGGGGAGCTGTTTTTT,CASSLDAVRANTGELFF
TRBJ2-2,TRBD1,TRBV9,-,TGTGCCAGCAGCTCCCGGACAGGCGCGGCCGGGGAGCTGTTTTTT,CASSSRTGAAGELFF
TRBJ2-5,-,TRBV2,-,TGTGCCAGCAGCGCTCTCGGGACGGCAAACGGGGAGACCCAGTACTTC,CASSALGTANGETQYF
TRBJ1-2,-,TRBV5-4,few,TGTGCCAGCAGCCCAACCTGGACAGAGGCTGGGGGTGGCTACACCTTC,CASSPTWTEAGGGYTF
TRBJ1-2,-,TRBV5-5,few,TGTGCCAGCAGCCCACGGACGGAGTATGGCTACACCTTC,CASSPRTEYGYTF
TRBJ1-1,-,TRBV5-4,many,TGTGCCAGCAGGGTAATGGGCAAGAACACTGAAGCTTTCTTT,CASRVMGKNTEAFF
TRBJ1-2,TRBD1,TRBV3-1,few,TGTGCCAGCAGCCACCGGGACAGAGTCTATGGCTACACCTTC,CASSHRDRVYGYTF
TRBJ2-5,-,TRBV10-3,medium-sized,TGTGCCATCAGTGGGTCGGAAGAGACCCAGTACTTC,CAISGSEETQYF
TRBJ2-7,TRBD1,TRBV6-6,-,TGTGCCAGCAGTTACCGGGGGACAGGGGGCGAGCAGTACTTC,CASSYRGTGGEQYF
TRBJ2-3,-,TRBV7-6,-,TGTGCCAGCAGCAGTCGGTATAGGGGGAGGGCGGATACGCAGTATTTT,CASSSRYRGRADTQYF
TRBJ1-1,-,TRBV5-5,many,TGTGCCAGCAGCTTACAGGGTGGTAACACTGAAGCTTTCTTT,CASSLQGGNTEAFF
TRBJ2-7,-,TRBV18,-,TGTGCCAGCTCAATTTCCACAGACGAGCAGTACTTC,CASSISTDEQYF
TRBJ2-5,-,TRBV20-1,few,TGCAGTGCTAGGACAGGAAGAAAGGGGGAGACCCAGTACTTC,CSARTGRKGETQYF
TRBJ2-1,TRBD2,TRBV3-1,once,TGTGCCAGCAGCCAAGAGCGACTAGCGGGAGCGGATGAGCAGTTCTTC,CASSQERLAGADEQFF
TRBJ2-7,-,TRBV7-3,many,TGTGCCAGCAGCTTAGGGAGCGGAAATACCTACGAGCAGTACTTC,CASSLGSGNTYEQYF
TRBJ1-1,-,TRBV18,-,TGTGCCAGCTCACCACCGGAGGCTGCCACGGCAAGCACTGAAGCTTTCTTT,CASSPPEAATASTEAFF
TRBJ2-3,-,TRBV11-2,few,TGTGCCAGCAGCTTACAACGTAGAGGAGATACGCAGTATTTT,CASSLQRRGDTQYF
TRBJ2-4,-,TRBV9,-,TGTGCCAGCAGCGTATCGGGGGTTTTTTCCAAAAACATTCAGTACTTC,CASSVSGVFSKNIQYF
TRBJ2-7,TRBD2,TRBV10-3,few,TGTGCCATCTCCCGACTAGCGGGAAACTTAGTGGGCGAGCAGTACTTC,CAISRLAGNLVGEQYF
TRBJ1-3,-,TRBV20-1,-,TGCAGTGCACCCGGATGGGTTGGAAACACCATATATTTT,CSAPGWVGNTIYF
TRBJ2-1,-,TRBV11-2,many,TGTGCCAGCAGCTTCAGGACGACTTCCAACAATGAGCAGTTCTTC,CASSFRTTSNNEQFF
TRBJ2-5,TRBD2,TRBV2,many,TGTGCCAGCAGTAGCGGGACAGAGACCCAGTACTTC,CASSSGTETQYF
TRBJ2-1,TRBD1,TRBV11-2,few,TGTGCCAGCAGCCACCTCCGGGACAGGGTGTACAATGAGCAGTTCTTC,CASSHLRDRVYNEQFF
TRBJ2-5,-,TRBV7-2,-,TGTGCCAGCAGCTTTCACGGCGCGGGGGAGACCCAGTACTTC,CASSFHGAGETQYF
TRBJ1-2,-,TRBV7-9,many,TGTGCCAGCAGCTTAGGGAGTGGCGGCTACACCTTC,CASSLGSGGYTF
TRBJ2-3,-,TRBV10-1,-,TGCGCCAGCAGTTTAGACTTGCTTACCACAGATACGCAGTATTTT,CASSLDLLTTDTQYF
TRBJ1-5,TRBD1,TRBV7-9,-,TGTGCCAGCAGCTTAGGGGCAGGGGGCAGTCAGCCCCAGCATTTT,CASSLGAGGSQPQHF
TRBJ2-7,-,TRBV3-1,once,TGTGCCAGCAGCCAAACGTGGACACGGGGCTACGAGCAGTACTTC,CASSQTWTRGYEQYF
TRBJ2-5,-,TRBV20-1,few,TGCAGTTCTACTCAGGGAGAGATAGAGACCCAGTACTTC,CSSTQGEIETQYF
TRBJ2-7,-,TRBV28,-,TGTGCCAGCAGTTCCCAGGGACGCCTTCCCTACGAGCAGTACTTC,CASSSQGRLPYEQYF
TRBJ1-5,TRBD1,TRBV28,few,TGTGCCAGCGGATCGACAGGGCTCAATCAGCCCCAGCATTTT,CASGSTGLNQPQHF
TRBJ1-5,-,TRBV7-2,-,TGTGCCAGCAGCTTGTCCAGGGCGGGGCAGCCCCAGCATTTT,CASSLSRAGQPQHF
TRBJ2-7,-,TRBV19,many,TGTGCCAGTAGTATGGGACATTACTACGAGCAGTACTTC,CASSMGHYYEQYF
TRBJ2-3,-,TRBV28,-,TGTGCCAGCAGTCCCGTCACAGGGAAGGGCGGGAGCACAGATACGCAGTATTTT,CASSPVTGKGGSTDTQYF
TRBJ2-7,TRBD2,TRBV7-2,-,TGTGCCAGCAGCGACGAACGGGGACTAGCGGGAGACGAGCAGTACTTC,CASSDERGLAGDEQYF
TRBJ2-2,-,TRBV6-2/TRBV6-3,few,TGTGCCAGCCGAAGAGACCAGGGAGCCGGGGAGCTGTTTTTT,CASRRDQGAGELFF
TRBJ2-1,TRBD2,TRBV18,few,TGTGCCAGCTCACTTAGCGGGAGGAGCTACAATGAGCAGTTCTTC,CASSLSGRSYNEQFF
TRBJ2-5,-,TRBV11-2,-,TGTGCCAGCAGCCTCCTGGTGACATACCAAGAGACCCAGTACTTC,CASSLLVTYQETQYF
TRBJ2-5,TRBD2,TRBV7-2,few,TGTGCCAGCAGCTTCCGTTACCTAGCGGGAGACAGGGAGACCCAGTACTTC,CASSFRYLAGDRETQYF
TRBJ2-3,TRBD1,TRBV6-5,few,TGTGCCAGCAGTTCGACAGGGACAGATACGCAGTATTTT,CASSSTGTDTQYF
TRBJ1-6,-,TRBV6-1,few,TGTGCCAGCACGGGCCGAACCGGCGGGTCCCTCCACTTT,CASTGRTGGSLHF
TRBJ1-6,-,TRBV7-8,many,TGTGCCAGCAGCTTAAGCCCTAGCAGGGGACATAATTCACCCCTCCACTTT,CASSLSPSRGHNSPLHF
TRBJ1-4,TRBD1,TRBV7-9,-,TGTGCCAGCAGCTGGACAGGGAAAAATGAAAAACTGTTTTTT,CASSWTGKNEKLFF